This TCR beta chain derives from a study of T cell responses to AZD1222 COVID-19 vaccine. Broader study findings: Baseline antibody screening turned up just a handful of seropositive AZD1222 recipients. The study reported that nearly half of spike-specific TCRs target unmutated variant regions. Increases in Spike-specific TCR breadth and depth were seen after two AZD1222 doses. Repertoires were obtained solely post-peak T cell response.

As to this clone: As yet, its antigen is unknown.

Per the germline V gene, CDR1 is MNHNY and CDR2 is SVGAGI (reference sequence). The CDR3 extends over 22 amino acids. V gave up 6 bases and J gave up 4 bases, with 40 bases separating them. TCRdb's table, derived via immunoSEQ multiplex PCR, lists solely in-frame clones and lacks some. The sample records about 190,000 clones, around 86% being singletons. The J gene is TRBJ2-7, the V gene TRBV6-6; weak D call: TRBD1 (8 bases). The source is an adult in good health. Material: peripheral blood, obtained on day 0 of MenACWY control vaccination. CDR3 DNA: TGTGCCAGCAGCTCTCATTCGACAGGGGTCCTCCCTTGGCGGGAGTATCCTTACGAGCAGTACTTC. Amino acid sequence: CASSSHSTGVLPWREYPYEQYF.